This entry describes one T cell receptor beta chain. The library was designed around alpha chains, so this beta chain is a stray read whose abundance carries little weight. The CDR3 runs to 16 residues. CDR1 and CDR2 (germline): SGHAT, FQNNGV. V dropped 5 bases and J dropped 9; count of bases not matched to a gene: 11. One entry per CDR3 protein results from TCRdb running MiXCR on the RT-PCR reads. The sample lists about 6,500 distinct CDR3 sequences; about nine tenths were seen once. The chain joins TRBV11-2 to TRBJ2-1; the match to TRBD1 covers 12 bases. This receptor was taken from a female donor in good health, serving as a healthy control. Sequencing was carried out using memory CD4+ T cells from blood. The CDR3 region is CASSLTTGTGGSEQFF. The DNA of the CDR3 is TGTGCCAGCAGCCTAACAACCGGGACAGGGGGCAGTGAGCAGTTCTTC.